A selection of T cell receptor beta chains follows, all from one sample in a study of CD8+CD57+ T cells in acquired aplastic anemia. TCRdb analysed the reads with MiXCR anew, one entry per CDR3 protein. This table has approximately 200,000 distinct CDR3 sequences, 40% to 60% appearing once. The sequenced material came from sorted CD4+, CD8+, or CD8+CD57+ T cells (not recorded which) from PBMCs. These receptors all stem from a human donor with aplastic anemia. The CDR3 runs from the conserved cysteine through the conserved F or W. D genes are given only for firm matches. Size is stated for part of the rows, as once, few or many counts, or as a class when the clone is expanded.

CDR3: CSARDTGLGGVEQYF
DNA: TGCAGTGCTAGGGACACAGGGTTGGGGGGCGTCGAGCAGTACTTC
size: -
D: -
J: TRBJ2-7
V: TRBV20-1

CDR3: CASSSPGQFDEQPQHF
DNA: TGTGCCAGCAGCTCCCCGGGACAGTTCGACGAGCAGCCCCAGCATTTT
size: -
D: TRBD1
J: TRBJ1-5
V: TRBV7-2

CDR3: CASSASPGQAITDTQYF
DNA: TGTGCCAGCAGCGCCTCACCCGGACAGGCGATCACAGATACGCAGTATTTT
size: -
D: TRBD1
J: TRBJ2-3
V: TRBV9

CDR3: CASSEVRWETLLTGELFF
DNA: TGTGCCAGCAGTGAAGTAAGGTGGGAGACCCTTCTCACCGGGGAGCTGTTTTTT
size: -
D: -
J: TRBJ2-2
V: TRBV6-5

CDR3: CASRASSYNSPLHF
DNA: TGTGCCAGCAGGGCCAGCTCCTATAATTCACCCCTCCACTTT
size: many
D: -
J: TRBJ1-6
V: TRBV6-1

CDR3: CSAPGGREGTQYF
DNA: TGCAGTGCCCCGGGGGGGCGCGAGGGGACCCAGTACTTC
size: once
D: TRBD2
J: TRBJ2-5
V: TRBV20-1

CDR3: CASSQSQGVEKLFF
DNA: TGCGCCAGCAGCCAATCGCAGGGAGTTGAAAAACTGTTTTTT
size: many
D: -
J: TRBJ1-4
V: TRBV4-1

CDR3: CASSVGGGSQPQHF
DNA: TGTGCCAGCAGTGTGGGGGGGGGGTCTCAGCCCCAGCATTTT
size: -
D: -
J: TRBJ1-5
V: TRBV2

CDR3: CASRRTSTDTQYF
DNA: TGTGCCAGCAGACGGACTAGCACAGATACGCAGTATTTT
size: many
D: -
J: TRBJ2-3
V: TRBV12-3/TRBV12-4

CDR3: CASNEQGYGYTF
DNA: TGTGCCAGCAATGAGCAGGGCTATGGCTACACCTTC
size: -
D: -
J: TRBJ1-2
V: TRBV7-9

CDR3: CASSEGAGDGANVLTF
DNA: TGTGCCAGCAGCGAGGGGGCCGGGGATGGGGCCAACGTCCTGACTTTC
size: -
D: TRBD1
J: TRBJ2-6
V: TRBV7-9

CDR3: CASSYGGSNQPQHF
DNA: TGTGCCAGCAGTTACGGCGGTAGCAATCAGCCCCAGCATTTT
size: many
D: -
J: TRBJ1-5
V: TRBV28

CDR3: CASSRGLAGAVSYF
DNA: TGTGCCAGCAGCCGGGGGCTAGCGGGGGCTGTCAGCTACTTC
size: few
D: TRBD2
J: TRBJ2-7
V: TRBV3-1

CDR3: CASNPSVTNEKLLF
DNA: TGTGCCAGCAACCCCTCCGTAACCAATGAAAAACTGCTTTTT
size: few
D: -
J: TRBJ1-4
V: TRBV11-2

CDR3: CASSLASGQGAEKLFF
DNA: TGTGCCAGCAGTTTAGCGTCCGGACAGGGGGCCGAAAAACTGTTTTTT
size: many
D: TRBD1
J: TRBJ1-4
V: TRBV12-3/TRBV12-4

CDR3: CASSLAPFLGGTEAFF
DNA: TGTGCCAGCAGCTTAGCACCCTTCTTAGGAGGCACTGAAGCTTTCTTT
size: many
D: -
J: TRBJ1-1
V: TRBV7-6

CDR3: CSGQTGFRNTEAFF
DNA: TGCAGCGGCCAAACAGGATTCCGGAACACTGAAGCTTTCTTT
size: many
D: -
J: TRBJ1-1
V: TRBV29-1

CDR3: CSVEGVAGGTYEQYF
DNA: TGCAGCGTTGAGGGAGTGGCGGGAGGGACCTACGAGCAGTACTTC
size: -
D: TRBD2
J: TRBJ2-7
V: TRBV29-1

CDR3: CASSERGGWYGYTF
DNA: TGTGCCAGCAGTGAAAGGGGGGGCTGGTATGGCTACACCTTC
size: -
D: -
J: TRBJ1-2
V: TRBV2

CDR3: CAWSVPQIYGYTF
DNA: TGTGCCTGGAGTGTCCCACAGATCTATGGCTACACCTTC
size: -
D: -
J: TRBJ1-2
V: TRBV30

CDR3: CSARGGTGPYEQYF
DNA: TGCAGTGCTAGAGGCGGGACAGGACCTTACGAGCAGTACTTC
size: -
D: TRBD1
J: TRBJ2-7
V: TRBV20-1

CDR3: CAISEWHRVGDPQHF
DNA: TGTGCCATCAGTGAGTGGCACCGGGTGGGTGATCCCCAGCATTTT
size: -
D: -
J: TRBJ1-5
V: TRBV10-3

CDR3: CASSERSFSYEQYF
DNA: TGTGCCAGCAGTGAAAGGAGCTTCTCCTACGAGCAGTACTTC
size: many
D: -
J: TRBJ2-7
V: TRBV6-1

CDR3: CASSPNPTGTGGYEQYF
DNA: TGCGCCAGCAGCCCAAACCCCACCGGGACAGGGGGCTACGAGCAGTACTTC
size: -
D: TRBD1
J: TRBJ2-7
V: TRBV5-1

CDR3: CSVFGAYEQYF
DNA: TGCAGCGTTTTTGGTGCCTACGAGCAGTACTTC
size: -
D: -
J: TRBJ2-7
V: TRBV29-1

CDR3: CASSKDRAIYF
DNA: TGTGCCAGCAGCAAGGACCGGGCCATTTACTTC
size: few
D: -
J: TRBJ2-7
V: TRBV11-3

CDR3: CSARSDSGDQVTQYF
DNA: TGCAGTGCTAGATCGGACAGTGGGGACCAGGTTACGCAGTATTTT
size: -
D: -
J: TRBJ2-3
V: TRBV20-1

CDR3: CSVVGYEADTQYF
DNA: TGCAGCGTTGTGGGGTACGAGGCAGATACGCAGTATTTT
size: -
D: -
J: TRBJ2-3
V: TRBV29-1

CDR3: CASRGGQGAAKNIQYF
DNA: TGTGCCAGCAGGGGTGGACAGGGGGCGGCCAAAAACATTCAGTACTTC
size: -
D: TRBD1
J: TRBJ2-4
V: TRBV2

CDR3: CASSPRTGTKTQYF
DNA: TGTGCCAGCAGCCCGAGGACAGGGACGAAGACCCAGTACTTC
size: -
D: TRBD1
J: TRBJ2-5
V: TRBV9

CDR3: CASSLRDRDEKLFF
DNA: TGCGCCAGCAGCCTCCGGGACAGGGATGAAAAACTGTTTTTT
size: many
D: TRBD1
J: TRBJ1-4
V: TRBV5-1

CDR3: CATSERDTEAFF
DNA: TGTGCCACCAGTGAACGAGACACTGAAGCTTTCTTT
size: -
D: -
J: TRBJ1-1
V: TRBV24-1

CDR3: CAIRKVVGNSGGLFF
DNA: TGTGCCATCAGGAAGGTAGTGGGGAACAGCGGGGGGCTGTTTTTT
size: -
D: TRBD2
J: TRBJ2-2
V: TRBV10-3

CDR3: CASSLSGGGQDEAFF
DNA: TGTGCCAGCAGCTTATCAGGCGGAGGGCAAGATGAAGCTTTCTTT
size: many
D: -
J: TRBJ1-1
V: TRBV7-3

CDR3: CASSWTIGLNTEAFF
DNA: TGTGCCAGCAGTTGGACTATCGGGTTGAACACTGAAGCTTTCTTT
size: -
D: -
J: TRBJ1-1
V: TRBV5-6

CDR3: CASSLGSNTEAFF
DNA: TGTGCCAGCAGTTTAGGGTCAAACACTGAAGCTTTCTTT
size: -
D: -
J: TRBJ1-1
V: TRBV27

CDR3: CASILGGGVNTEAFF
DNA: TGTGCCAGCATCCTTGGGGGAGGAGTGAACACTGAAGCTTTCTTT
size: once
D: -
J: TRBJ1-1
V: TRBV12-3/TRBV12-4

CDR3: CASTRQFNQPQHF
DNA: TGTGCCAGCACCCGACAGTTCAATCAGCCCCAGCATTTT
size: many
D: -
J: TRBJ1-5
V: TRBV10-3

CDR3: CASSGVAGDSYNEQFF
DNA: TGTGCCAGCAGCGGGGTAGCGGGAGATTCCTACAATGAGCAGTTCTTC
size: -
D: TRBD2
J: TRBJ2-1
V: TRBV7-9

CDR3: CASSLREIQNTGELFF
DNA: TGTGCCAGCAGTTTAAGGGAGATACAGAACACCGGGGAGCTGTTTTTT
size: many
D: -
J: TRBJ2-2
V: TRBV2

CDR3: CASSQGTPGAYEQYF
DNA: TGCGCCAGCAGCCAAGGGACTCCCGGGGCCTACGAGCAGTACTTC
size: -
D: -
J: TRBJ2-7
V: TRBV4-3

CDR3: CASSLPQGTKASF
DNA: TGCGCCAGCAGCTTACCACAGGGGACTAAAGCTTCCTTT
size: -
D: TRBD1
J: TRBJ1-1
V: TRBV5-1

CDR3: CASSPPRNTEAFF
DNA: TGTGCCAGTAGTCCACCGAGGAACACTGAAGCTTTCTTT
size: many
D: -
J: TRBJ1-1
V: TRBV19

CDR3: CSVEEGTGEGEKLFF
DNA: TGCAGCGTTGAGGAAGGGACAGGGGAGGGTGAAAAACTGTTTTTT
size: -
D: TRBD1
J: TRBJ1-4
V: TRBV29-1

CDR3: CSVRRGSSYNEQFF
DNA: TGCAGTGTTAGACGGGGGAGCTCCTACAATGAGCAGTTCTTC
size: -
D: -
J: TRBJ2-1
V: TRBV20-1

CDR3: CASSLVMGTNEKLFF
DNA: TGTGCCAGCAGCTTAGTGATGGGGACTAATGAAAAACTGTTTTTT
size: -
D: -
J: TRBJ1-4
V: TRBV7-9

CDR3: CATRSRDSHYEQYF
DNA: TGTGCCACCAGGTCCCGGGACAGCCACTACGAGCAGTACTTC
size: many
D: TRBD1
J: TRBJ2-7
V: TRBV24-1

CDR3: CASSLGTSTYNEQCF
DNA: TGTGCCAGCAGCTTAGGGACTAGCACGTACAATGAGCAGTGCTTC
size: -
D: TRBD2
J: TRBJ2-1
V: TRBV7-9

CDR3: CAARDRGKDTEAFF
DNA: TGTGCCGCAAGAGACAGGGGAAAGGACACTGAAGCTTTCTTT
size: many
D: TRBD1
J: TRBJ1-1
V: TRBV19

CDR3: CSARDPGQGINQPQHF
DNA: TGCAGTGCTAGAGACCCGGGACAGGGCATCAATCAGCCCCAGCATTTT
size: many
D: TRBD1
J: TRBJ1-5
V: TRBV20-1

CDR3: CASSLGGQLNTEAFF
DNA: TGTGCCAGCAGCTTGGGGGGACAACTGAACACTGAAGCTTTCTTT
size: many
D: -
J: TRBJ1-1
V: TRBV5-8

CDR3: CASSQRGVRGALGSPLHF
DNA: TGTGCCAGCAGCCAAAGGGGGGTACGGGGGGCTTTAGGATCACCCCTCCACTTT
size: -
D: -
J: TRBJ1-6
V: TRBV25-1